This TCR beta chain was sequenced for a study of blood T cell repertoires in COVID-19. Study background: Spain, Italy and the United States supplied samples that represented acute and convalescent COVID-19. Nucleic acid was either cDNA or gDNA, and it came from T cells, B-cell-depleted T cells, or PBMCs.

CDR1 is MRHNA, CDR2 SNTAGT, per germline. The CDR3 contains 15 residues. V lost 4 bases, J lost 0 bases, and 10 bases lay in between. In the source study's methods: By means of reference gene primer amplification, nucleated cell counts were estimated. Using immunoSEQ multiplex PCR, the repertoire was profiled, and TCRdb retains in-frame clones only, with some absent. V, J and clone size are those of that table, while D and trimming were read from the DNA. The sample contains 180,000 or so clones, 86% of which appear only once. This receptor was identified in a man between 18 and 35 years old with acute or convalescent COVID-19. This chain connects TRBV6-4 to TRBJ1-3; D remains ambiguous. Sample: peripheral blood. CDR3 DNA sequence: TGTGCCAGCAGTGGCCTCACAGACTCTGGAAACACCATATATTTT. As protein: CASSGLTDSGNTIYF.